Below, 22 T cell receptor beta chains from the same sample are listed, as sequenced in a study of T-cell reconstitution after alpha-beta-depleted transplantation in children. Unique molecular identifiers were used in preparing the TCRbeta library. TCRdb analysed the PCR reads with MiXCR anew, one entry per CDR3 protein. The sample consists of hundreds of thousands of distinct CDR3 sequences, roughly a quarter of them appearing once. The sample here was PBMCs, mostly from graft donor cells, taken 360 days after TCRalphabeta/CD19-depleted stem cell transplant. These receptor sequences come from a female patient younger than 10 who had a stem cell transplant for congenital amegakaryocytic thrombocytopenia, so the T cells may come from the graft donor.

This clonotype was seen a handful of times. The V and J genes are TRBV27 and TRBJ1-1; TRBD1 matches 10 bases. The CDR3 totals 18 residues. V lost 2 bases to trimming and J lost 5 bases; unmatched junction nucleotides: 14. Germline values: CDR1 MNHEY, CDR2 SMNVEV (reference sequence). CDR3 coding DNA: TGTGCCAGCAGTTTAGTAGGGAAGTTGGGACAGGGGCTGACTGAAGCTTTCTTT. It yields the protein CASSLVGKLGQGLTEAFF.

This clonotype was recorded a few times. Here the CDR3 reads CASCSQGMNTEAFF. DNA for the CDR3: TGTGCCAGCTGTTCGCAAGGAATGAACACTGAAGCTTTCTTT. The gene calls are TRBV27 and TRBJ1-1, with D unclear. Germline assignment: CDR1 MNHEY and CDR2 SMNVEV (reference sequence). Trimming pared 8 bases from V and 0 bases from J, leaving 13 bases between. The CDR3 runs 14 residues.

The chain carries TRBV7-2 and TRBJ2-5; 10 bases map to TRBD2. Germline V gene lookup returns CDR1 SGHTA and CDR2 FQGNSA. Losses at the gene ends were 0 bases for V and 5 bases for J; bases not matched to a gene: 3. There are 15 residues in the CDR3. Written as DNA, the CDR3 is TGTGCCAGCAGCTTAGCGCTAGCGGGAGTGGAGACCCAGTACTTC. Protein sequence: CASSLALAGVETQYF.

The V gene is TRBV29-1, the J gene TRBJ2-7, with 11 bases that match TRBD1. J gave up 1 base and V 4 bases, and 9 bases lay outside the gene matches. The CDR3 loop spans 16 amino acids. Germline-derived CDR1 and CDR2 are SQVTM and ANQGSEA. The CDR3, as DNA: TGCAGCGTTGCCGGGACAGGGGGATTCAAGTCCTACGAGCAGTACTTC. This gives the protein CSVAGTGGFKSYEQYF.

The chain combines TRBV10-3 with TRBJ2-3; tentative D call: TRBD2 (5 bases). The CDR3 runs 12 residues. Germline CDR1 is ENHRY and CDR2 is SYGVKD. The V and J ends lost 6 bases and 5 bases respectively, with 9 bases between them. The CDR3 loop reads CAIRTEGDTQYF. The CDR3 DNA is TGTGCCATCAGGACCGAGGGAGATACGCAGTATTTT.

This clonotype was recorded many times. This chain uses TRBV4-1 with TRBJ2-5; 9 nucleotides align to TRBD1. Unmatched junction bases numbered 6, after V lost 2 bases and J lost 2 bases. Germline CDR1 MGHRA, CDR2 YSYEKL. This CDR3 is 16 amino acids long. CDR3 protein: CASSQLRQGGQETQYF. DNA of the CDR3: TGCGCCAGCAGCCAATTGAGACAGGGGGGTCAAGAGACCCAGTACTTC.

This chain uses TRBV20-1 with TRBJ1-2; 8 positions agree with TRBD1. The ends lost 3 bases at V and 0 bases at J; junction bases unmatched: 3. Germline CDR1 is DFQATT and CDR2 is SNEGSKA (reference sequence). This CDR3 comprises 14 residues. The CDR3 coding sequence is TGCAGTGCTAGCGGACAGGGAGCTAACTATGGCTACACCTTC. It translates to CSASGQGANYGYTF.

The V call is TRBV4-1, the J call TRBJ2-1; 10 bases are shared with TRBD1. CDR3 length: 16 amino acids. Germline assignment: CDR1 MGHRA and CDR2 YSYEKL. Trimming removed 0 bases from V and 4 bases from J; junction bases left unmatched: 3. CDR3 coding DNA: TGCGCCAGCAGCCAAGAGACAGGGGGCTTTTACAATGAGCAGTTCTTC. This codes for CASSQETGGFYNEQFF.

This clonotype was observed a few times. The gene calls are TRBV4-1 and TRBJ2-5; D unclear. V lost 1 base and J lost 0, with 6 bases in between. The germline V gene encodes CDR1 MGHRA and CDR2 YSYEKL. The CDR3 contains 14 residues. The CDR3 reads CASSQAPYQETQYF. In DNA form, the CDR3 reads TGCGCCAGCAGCCAAGCTCCATACCAAGAGACCCAGTACTTC.

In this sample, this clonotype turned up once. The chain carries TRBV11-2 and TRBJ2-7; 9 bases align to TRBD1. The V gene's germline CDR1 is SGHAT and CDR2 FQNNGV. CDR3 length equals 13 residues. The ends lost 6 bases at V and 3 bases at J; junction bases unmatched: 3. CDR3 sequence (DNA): TGTGCCAGCAGAACGACAGGGGGCTACGAGCAGTACTTC. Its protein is CASRTTGGYEQYF. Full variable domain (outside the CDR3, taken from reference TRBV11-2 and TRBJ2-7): EAGVAQSPRYKIIEKRQSVAFWCNPISGHATLYWYQQILGQGPKLLIQFQNNGVVDDSQLPKDRFSAERLKGVDSTLKIQPAKLEDSAVYLCASRTTGGYEQYFGPGTRLTVT.

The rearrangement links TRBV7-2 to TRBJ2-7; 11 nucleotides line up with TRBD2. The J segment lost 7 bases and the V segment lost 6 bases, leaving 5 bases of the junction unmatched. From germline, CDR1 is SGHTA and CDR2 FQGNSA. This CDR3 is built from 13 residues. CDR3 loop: CASRLAGVGEQYF. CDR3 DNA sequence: TGTGCCAGCAGACTAGCGGGAGTAGGGGAGCAGTACTTC.

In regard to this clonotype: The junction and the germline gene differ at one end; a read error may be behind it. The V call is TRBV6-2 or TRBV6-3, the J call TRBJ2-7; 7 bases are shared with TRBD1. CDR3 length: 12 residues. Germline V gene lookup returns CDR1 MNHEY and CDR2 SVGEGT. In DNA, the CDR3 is TGTGCCAGCAGTACCTGGACAGGCCCCCAACGCTTC. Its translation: CASSTWTGPQRF.

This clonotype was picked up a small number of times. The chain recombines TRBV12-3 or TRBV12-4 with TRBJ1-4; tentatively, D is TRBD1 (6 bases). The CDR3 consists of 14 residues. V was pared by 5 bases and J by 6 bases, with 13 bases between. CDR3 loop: CASSVDRTHEKLFF. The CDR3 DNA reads TGTGCCAGCAGTGTGGACAGAACCCATGAAAAACTGTTTTTT.

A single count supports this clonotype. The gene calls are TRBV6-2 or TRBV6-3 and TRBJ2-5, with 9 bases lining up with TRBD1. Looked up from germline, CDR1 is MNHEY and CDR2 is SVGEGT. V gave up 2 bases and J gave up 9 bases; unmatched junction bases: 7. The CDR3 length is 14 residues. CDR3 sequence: CASSYMSGQGSQYF. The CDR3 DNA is TGTGCCAGCAGTTACATGAGCGGACAGGGGTCCCAGTACTTC.

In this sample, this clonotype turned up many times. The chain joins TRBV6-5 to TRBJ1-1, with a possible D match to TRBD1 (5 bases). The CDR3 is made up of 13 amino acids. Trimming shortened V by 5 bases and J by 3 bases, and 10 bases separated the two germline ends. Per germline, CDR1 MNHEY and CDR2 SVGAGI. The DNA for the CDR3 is TGTGCCAGCAGTCAGGGAAGGGACACTGAAGCTTTCTTT. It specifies CASSQGRDTEAFF.

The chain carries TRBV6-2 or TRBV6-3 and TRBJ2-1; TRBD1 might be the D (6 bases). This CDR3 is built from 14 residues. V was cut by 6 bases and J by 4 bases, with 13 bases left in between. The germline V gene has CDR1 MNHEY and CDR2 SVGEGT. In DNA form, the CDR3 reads TGTGCCAGCAGGCCGGGACATTATTACAATGAGCAGTTCTTC. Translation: CASRPGHYYNEQFF.

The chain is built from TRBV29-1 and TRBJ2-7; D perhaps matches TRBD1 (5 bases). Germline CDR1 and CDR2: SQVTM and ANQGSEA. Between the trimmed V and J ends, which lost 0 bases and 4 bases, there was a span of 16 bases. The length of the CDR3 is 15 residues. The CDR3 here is CSVEDPAGISYEQYF. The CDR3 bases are TGCAGCGTTGAAGATCCCGCAGGGATCAGTTACGAGCAGTACTTC.

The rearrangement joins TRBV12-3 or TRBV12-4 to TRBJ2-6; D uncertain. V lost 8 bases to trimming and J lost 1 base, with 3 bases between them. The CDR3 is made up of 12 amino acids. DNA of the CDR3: TGTGCCAGCCAGTCTGGGGCCAACGTCCTGACTTTC. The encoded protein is CASQSGANVLTF.

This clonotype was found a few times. CDR3 in DNA: TGCAGCGTTGAAGAGGAACACTATGGCTACACCTTC. The encoded protein is CSVEEEHYGYTF. The chain couples TRBV29-1 to TRBJ1-2; D gene uncertain. Trimming stripped 0 bases from V and 3 bases from J, with 5 bases between. CDR3 length equals 12 residues. CDR1 and CDR2 (germline): SQVTM, ANQGSEA.

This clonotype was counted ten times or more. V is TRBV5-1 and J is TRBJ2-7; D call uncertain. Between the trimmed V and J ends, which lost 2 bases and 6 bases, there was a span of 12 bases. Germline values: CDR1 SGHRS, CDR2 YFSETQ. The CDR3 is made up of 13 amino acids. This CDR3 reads CASSFDGELEQYF. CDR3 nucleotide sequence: TGCGCCAGCAGCTTCGACGGAGAACTCGAGCAGTACTTC.

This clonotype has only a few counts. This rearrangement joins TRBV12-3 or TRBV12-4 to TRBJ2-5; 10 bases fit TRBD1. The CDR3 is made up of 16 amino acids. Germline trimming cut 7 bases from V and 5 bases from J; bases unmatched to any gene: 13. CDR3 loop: CASTSSRDRGWETQYF. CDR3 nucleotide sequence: TGTGCCAGCACCTCCTCCCGGGACAGGGGATGGGAGACCCAGTACTTC.

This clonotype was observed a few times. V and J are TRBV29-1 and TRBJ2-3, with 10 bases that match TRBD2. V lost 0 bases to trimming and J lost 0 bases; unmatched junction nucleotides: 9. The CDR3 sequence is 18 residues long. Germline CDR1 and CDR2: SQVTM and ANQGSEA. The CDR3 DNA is TGCAGCGTTGAAGAATGGCCCGGGACTAGCGCAAGCACAGATACGCAGTATTTT. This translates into CSVEEWPGTSASTDTQYF.